A selection of T cell receptor beta chains follows, all from one sample in a study of blood T cell repertoires in COVID-19. Clones were read by immunoSEQ multiplex PCR, and TCRdb kept only the in-frame ones, dropping some. The sample yields 230,000 or so clones, roughly 81% seen once. The source material was PBMCs or T cells enriched from blood (not recorded which). Receptor source: a woman between 50 and 59 years old who had been exposed to COVID-19. CDR3s include the opening cysteine and the closing phenylalanine or tryptophan. Each record gives: J gene, D gene, V gene, clone size, CDR3 protein, CDR3 DNA. A D gene is named only where the DNA matches it firmly. Expanded clones get a size class; other rows say once, few or many, or leave the size out.

TRBJ2-2 | - | TRBV7-8 | - | CASSLFRNTGELFF | TGTGCCAGCAGCTTATTCAGGAACACCGGGGAGCTGTTTTTT
TRBJ1-3 | - | TRBV28 | - | CASSHQGKFVYF | TGTGCCAGCAGCCACCAGGGTAAATTTGTATATTTT
TRBJ1-5 | - | TRBV19 | - | CASSSTGIGQPQHF | TGTGCCAGTAGTTCGACAGGAATTGGCCAGCCCCAGCATTTT
TRBJ2-5 | - | TRBV18 | - | CASSPKRETQYF | TGTGCCAGCTCACCCAAGAGGGAGACCCAGTACTTC
TRBJ2-6 | TRBD1 | TRBV6-5 | - | CASRSRQGAVNVLTF | TGTGCCAGCAGGAGCCGACAGGGGGCGGTTAACGTCCTGACTTTC
TRBJ1-1 | - | TRBV6-4 | - | CASSESGENTEAFF | TGTGCCAGCAGCGAGTCGGGGGAGAACACTGAAGCTTTCTTT
TRBJ1-3 | - | TRBV7-2 | - | CASQPGGSGNTIYF | TGTGCCAGTCAACCAGGAGGCTCTGGAAACACCATATATTTT
TRBJ1-1 | TRBD1 | TRBV2 | few | CASSFPGTGLTEAFF | TGTGCCAGCAGTTTTCCCGGGACAGGGTTGACTGAAGCTTTCTTT
TRBJ2-6 | - | TRBV7-2 | - | CASSPSAGYAGANVLTF | TGTGCCAGCAGCCCCAGCGCAGGGTATGCTGGGGCCAACGTCCTGACTTTC
TRBJ1-2 | - | TRBV6-5 | - | CASSYTGYGYTF | TGTGCCAGCAGTTACACCGGGTATGGCTACACCTTC